This TCR beta chain is drawn from a study of T cell responses to AZD1222 COVID-19 vaccine. At the level of the study: Investigators merged groups given second doses at roughly 4 or roughly 12 weeks. Study results and limitations: Spike-specific TCR breadth and depth grew following two AZD1222 doses. Females outnumbered males among donors, who were mostly white British; clonal diversity was possibly underestimated.

Deletions cut 0 bases from V and 2 bases from J, with 9 bases between. CDR1 and CDR2 from the germline V gene are KGHSH and LQKENI. This CDR3 is 15 amino acids long. The count of this clone is one. No antigen is known for it. The table came from immunoSEQ multiplex PCR; TCRdb's copy has only in-frame clones and leaves some out. The sample holds some 130,000 clones; 80% to 90% are singletons and the top ten take 1.6%. This chain joins TRBV18 and TRBJ2-3; D not certain. The sequence derives from an adult in good health. Sequencing used peripheral blood, obtained on day 0 of AZD1222 vaccination. This CDR3 is CASSPPSDTTDTQYF. The DNA for the CDR3 is TGTGCCAGCTCACCACCGTCGGATACCACAGATACGCAGTATTTT.